This record covers a single TCR beta chain. Its antigen is as yet unknown. This table comes from immunoSEQ multiplex PCR, and its TCRdb copy is limited to in-frame clones, with some not included. The table records some 350,000 clones, 90% to 95% of them present only once. There are 14 residues in the CDR3. This entry is derived from a study of Ad26.COV2.S vaccination and SARS-CoV-2 variants. Overall study results and limits: Vaccinees displayed broader spike-specific TCR repertoires than placebo recipients. Breadth measured for non-spike TCRs was similar across vaccine and placebo recipients. There was reportedly substantial breadth in spike-specific CD8+ and CD4+ T cell responses after vaccination. The analyses of TCR breadth and depth may have understated the size of total T cell responses.

This chain connects TRBV21-1 to TRBJ2-7; the table's D call, TRBD1, has no DNA check behind it. TRBV21-1 is listed as a pseudogene. This TCR was sampled from a human donor who had recovered from COVID-19. Sequencing was performed on peripheral blood, taken after recovery from COVID-19. The CDR3 protein is CASSTTRQPYEQYF. The CDR3 nucleotides are TGTGCCAGCAGCACTACTCGACAGCCCTACGAGCAGTACTTC.